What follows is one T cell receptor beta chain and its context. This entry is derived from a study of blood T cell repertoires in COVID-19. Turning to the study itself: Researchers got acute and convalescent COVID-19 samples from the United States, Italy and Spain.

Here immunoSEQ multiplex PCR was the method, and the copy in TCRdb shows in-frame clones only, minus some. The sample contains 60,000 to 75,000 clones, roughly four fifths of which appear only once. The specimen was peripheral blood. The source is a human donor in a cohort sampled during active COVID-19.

Here the CDR3 DNA reads TGTGCCAGCAGCCGGGCAGGGAACACTGAAGCTTTCTTT. This translates into CASSRAGNTEAFF. The chain uses TRBV3-1 (or the pseudogene TRBV3-2) and TRBJ1-1; no clear D gene. Between the trimmed V and J ends, which lost 4 bases and 1 base, there was a span of 7 bases. CDR1 LGHDT and CDR2 YNNKEL come from the germline V gene (reference sequence). This CDR3 region has 13 residues.